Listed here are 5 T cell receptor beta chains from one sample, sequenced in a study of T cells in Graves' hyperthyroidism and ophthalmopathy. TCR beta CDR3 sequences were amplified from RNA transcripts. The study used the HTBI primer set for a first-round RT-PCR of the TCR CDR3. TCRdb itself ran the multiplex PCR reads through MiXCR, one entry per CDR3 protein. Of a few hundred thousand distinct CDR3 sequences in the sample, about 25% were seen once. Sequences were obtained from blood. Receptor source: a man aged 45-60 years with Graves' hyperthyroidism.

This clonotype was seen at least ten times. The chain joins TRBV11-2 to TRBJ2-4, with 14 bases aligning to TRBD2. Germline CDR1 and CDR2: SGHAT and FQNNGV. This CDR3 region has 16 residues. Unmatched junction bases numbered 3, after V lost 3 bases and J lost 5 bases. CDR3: CASSLGLAGDQNIQYF. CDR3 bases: TGTGCCAGCAGCTTGGGACTAGCGGGAGATCAAAACATTCAGTACTTC.

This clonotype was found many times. The CDR3 nucleotides are TGTGCCAGCAGCTTTGGCACCTCCTACGAGCAGTACTTC. Its translation is CASSFGTSYEQYF. The V call is TRBV11-1, the J call TRBJ2-7, with D hard to call. The CDR3 covers 13 residues. V lost 3 bases and J lost 0, with 6 bases in between. CDR1 is SGHAT, CDR2 FQDESV, per germline (reference sequence).

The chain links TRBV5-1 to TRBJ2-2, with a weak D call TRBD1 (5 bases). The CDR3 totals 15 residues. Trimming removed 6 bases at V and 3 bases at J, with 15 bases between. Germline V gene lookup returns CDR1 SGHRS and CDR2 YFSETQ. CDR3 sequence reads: CASNRGRVDTGELFF. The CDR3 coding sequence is TGCGCCAGCAATCGAGGCAGGGTAGACACCGGGGAGCTGTTTTTT.

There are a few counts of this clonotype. CDR3 loop: CASSPRTGRVLFDEQFF. The DNA of the CDR3 is TGTGCCAGCAGCCCCCGGACAGGGAGGGTTTTGTTCGATGAGCAGTTCTTC. The chain couples TRBV7-9 to TRBJ2-1, with D possibly being TRBD1 (8 bases). Trimming cost V 5 bases and J 8 bases, with 25 bases left between them. The germline CDR1 and CDR2 sequences are SEHNR and FQNEAQ (reference sequence). The CDR3 is 17 residues long.

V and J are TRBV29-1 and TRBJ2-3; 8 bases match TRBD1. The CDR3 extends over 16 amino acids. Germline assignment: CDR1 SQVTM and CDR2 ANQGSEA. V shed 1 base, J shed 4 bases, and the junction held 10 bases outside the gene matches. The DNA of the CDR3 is TGCAGCGTTGAAGGCATGATGAGACAGGGGCCAGATACGCAGTATTTT. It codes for CSVEGMMRQGPDTQYF.